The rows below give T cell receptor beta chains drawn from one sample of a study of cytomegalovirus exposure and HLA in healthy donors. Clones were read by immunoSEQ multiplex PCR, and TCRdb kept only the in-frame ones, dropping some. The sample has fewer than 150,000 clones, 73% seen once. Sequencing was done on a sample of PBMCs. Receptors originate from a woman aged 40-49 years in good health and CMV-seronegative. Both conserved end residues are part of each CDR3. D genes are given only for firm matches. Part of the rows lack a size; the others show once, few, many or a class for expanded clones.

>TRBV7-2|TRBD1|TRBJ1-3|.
CASSFSGTGFSGNTIYF
TGTGCCAGCAGCTTCTCTGGGACAGGGTTTTCCGGAAACACCATATATTTT
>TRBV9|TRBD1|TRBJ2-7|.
CASSVEGTAYEQYF
TGTGCCAGCAGCGTAGAGGGGACAGCCTACGAGCAGTACTTC
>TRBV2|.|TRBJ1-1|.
CASSEVRSIQKNTEAFF
TGTGCCAGCAGTGAAGTCCGAAGTATACAAAAAAACACTGAAGCTTTCTTT
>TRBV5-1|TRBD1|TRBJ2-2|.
CASSQDIHRGQLFF
TGCGCCAGCAGCCAAGACATTCACAGGGGGCAGCTGTTTTTT
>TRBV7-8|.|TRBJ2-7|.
CASSPGFSKPYEQYF
TGTGCCAGCAGCCCAGGGTTCAGTAAGCCCTACGAGCAGTACTTC
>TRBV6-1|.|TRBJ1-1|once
CAGSEEGFRAEAFF
TGTGCCGGCAGTGAAGAGGGATTCAGGGCTGAAGCTTTCTTT
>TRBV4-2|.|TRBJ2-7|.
CASSRIGQSSYEQYF
TGTGCCAGCAGCCGTATCGGACAGAGCTCCTACGAGCAGTACTTC
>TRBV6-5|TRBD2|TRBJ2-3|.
CASSYSSGVGTDTQYF
TGTGCCAGCAGTTACTCTAGCGGGGTCGGCACAGATACGCAGTATTTT
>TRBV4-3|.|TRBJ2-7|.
CASSLGHSETYEQYF
TGCGCCAGCAGCCTGGGACACTCGGAGACCTACGAGCAGTACTTC
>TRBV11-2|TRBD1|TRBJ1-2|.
CASSLTTGDYGYTF
TGTGCCAGCAGCTTAACTACAGGGGACTATGGCTACACCTTC
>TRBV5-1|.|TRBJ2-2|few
CASSLDGSGELFF
TGCGCCAGCAGCTTGGACGGGTCTGGGGAGCTGTTTTTT
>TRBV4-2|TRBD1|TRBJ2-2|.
CASLSLDRGKLFF
TGTGCCAGCCTATCCTTGGACAGGGGAAAGCTGTTTTTT
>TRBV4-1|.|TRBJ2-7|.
CASSQPGAATPYEQYF
TGCGCCAGCAGCCAGCCTGGGGCCGCCACCCCTTACGAGCAGTACTTC
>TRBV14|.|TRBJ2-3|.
CASSLTGRGDTQYF
TGTGCCAGCAGCCTTACGGGGAGGGGGGATACGCAGTATTTT
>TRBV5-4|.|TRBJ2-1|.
CASTPNRGSSYNEQFF
TGTGCCAGCACCCCGAACCGGGGGTCCTCCTACAATGAGCAGTTCTTC
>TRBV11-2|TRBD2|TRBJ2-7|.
CASSLDPGLETEQYF
TGTGCCAGCAGCTTAGACCCGGGACTAGAGACCGAGCAGTACTTC
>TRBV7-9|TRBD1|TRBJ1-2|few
CASSRNRGRGYGYTF
TGTGCCAGCAGCCGGAACAGGGGGCGAGGCTATGGCTACACCTTC
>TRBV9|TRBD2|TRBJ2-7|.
CASSSSGRGYEQYF
TGTGCCAGCAGCTCCAGCGGGAGAGGGTACGAGCAGTACTTC
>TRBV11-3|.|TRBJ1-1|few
CASSLGPGTEAFF
TGTGCCAGCAGCTTAGGCCCGGGCACTGAAGCTTTCTTT
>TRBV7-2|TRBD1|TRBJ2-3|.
CASSLAGTGGTDTQYF
TGTGCCAGCAGCTTAGCCGGGACAGGGGGCACAGATACGCAGTATTTT
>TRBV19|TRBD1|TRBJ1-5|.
CASRGQSNQPQHF
TGTGCCAGTAGGGGACAGAGCAATCAGCCCCAGCATTTT
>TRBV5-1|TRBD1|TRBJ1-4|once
CASSPPQGAGGEKLFF
TGCGCCAGCAGCCCGCCACAGGGGGCCGGAGGGGAAAAACTGTTTTTT
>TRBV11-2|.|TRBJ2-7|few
CASSFGGGAGEQYF
TGTGCCAGCAGCTTTGGTGGGGGGGCGGGTGAGCAGTACTTC
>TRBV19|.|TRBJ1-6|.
CASSIAGQSNSPLHF
TGTGCCAGTAGTATAGCCGGACAGTCTAATTCACCCCTCCACTTT
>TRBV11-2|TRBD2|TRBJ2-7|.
CASRRAGVAGDRYEQYF
TGTGCCAGCAGACGGGCCGGGGTAGCGGGGGACCGATACGAGCAGTACTTC
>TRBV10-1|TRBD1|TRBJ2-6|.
CASSESPGQGLVTGANVLTF
TGCGCCAGCAGTGAGTCGCCGGGACAGGGTTTAGTCACTGGGGCCAACGTCCTGACTTTC
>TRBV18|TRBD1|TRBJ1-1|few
CASSSRQGEPYIEAFF
TGTGCCAGCTCATCTCGACAGGGGGAACCATATATAGAAGCTTTCTTT
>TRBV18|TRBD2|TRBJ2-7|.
CASSPFWAGGTYEQYF
TGTGCCAGCTCACCATTTTGGGCGGGAGGGACCTACGAGCAGTACTTC
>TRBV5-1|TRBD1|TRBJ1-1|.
CASRVDRDYDEAFF
TGCGCCAGCAGAGTGGACAGGGATTACGATGAAGCTTTCTTT
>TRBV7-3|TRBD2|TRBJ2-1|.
CASSSLAGGLNEQFF
TGTGCCAGCAGCTCCCTCGCGGGAGGGCTTAATGAGCAGTTCTTC
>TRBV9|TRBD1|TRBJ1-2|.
CASSPRLQGNYGYTF
TGTGCCAGCAGTCCCCGACTACAGGGGAACTATGGCTACACCTTC
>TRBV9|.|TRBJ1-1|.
CASSVQWSTEAFF
TGTGCCAGCAGCGTACAATGGAGCACTGAAGCTTTCTTT
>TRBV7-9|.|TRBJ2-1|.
CASSPAGGNNEQFF
TGTGCCAGCAGCCCTGCAGGGGGGAACAATGAGCAGTTCTTC
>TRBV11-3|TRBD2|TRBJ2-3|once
CASSLATTSGLSTDTQYF
TGTGCCAGCAGCTTAGCCACGACTAGCGGGCTAAGCACAGATACGCAGTATTTT
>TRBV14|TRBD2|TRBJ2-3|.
CASSHWTSGETQYF
TGTGCCAGCAGCCATTGGACTAGCGGGGAGACGCAGTATTTT
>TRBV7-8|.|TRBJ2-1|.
CASSLMMADNEQFF
TGTGCCAGCAGCTTAATGATGGCGGACAATGAGCAGTTCTTC